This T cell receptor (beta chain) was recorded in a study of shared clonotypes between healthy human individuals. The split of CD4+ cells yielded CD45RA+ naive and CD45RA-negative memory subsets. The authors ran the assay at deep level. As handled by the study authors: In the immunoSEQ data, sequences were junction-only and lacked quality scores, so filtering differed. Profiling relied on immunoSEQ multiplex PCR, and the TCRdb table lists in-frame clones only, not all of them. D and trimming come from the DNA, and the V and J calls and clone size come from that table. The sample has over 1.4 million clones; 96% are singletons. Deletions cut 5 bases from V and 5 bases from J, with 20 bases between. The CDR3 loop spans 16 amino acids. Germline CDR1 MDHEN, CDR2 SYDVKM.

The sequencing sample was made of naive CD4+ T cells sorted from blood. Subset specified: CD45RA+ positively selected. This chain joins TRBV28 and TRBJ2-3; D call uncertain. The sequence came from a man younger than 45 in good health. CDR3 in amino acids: CASSNRASLLGDTQYF. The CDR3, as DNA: TGTGCCAGCAGTAATAGGGCTAGTTTATTGGGAGATACGCAGTATTTT. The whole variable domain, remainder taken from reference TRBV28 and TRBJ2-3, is DVKVTQSSRYLVKRTGEKVFLECVQDMDHENMFWYRQDPGLGLRLIYFSYDVKMKEKGDIPEGYSVSREKKERFSLILESASTNQTSMYLCASSNRASLLGDTQYFGPGTRLTVL.